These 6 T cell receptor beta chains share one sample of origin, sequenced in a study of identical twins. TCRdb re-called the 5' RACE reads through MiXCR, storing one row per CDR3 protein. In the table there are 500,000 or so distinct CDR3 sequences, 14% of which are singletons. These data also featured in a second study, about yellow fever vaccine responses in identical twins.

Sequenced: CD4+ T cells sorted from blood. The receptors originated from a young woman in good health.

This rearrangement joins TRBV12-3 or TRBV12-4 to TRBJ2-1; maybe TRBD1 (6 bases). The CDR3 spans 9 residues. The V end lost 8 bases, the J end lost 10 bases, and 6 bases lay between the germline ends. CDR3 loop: CASGQEQFF. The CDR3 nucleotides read TGTGCCAGCGGACAGGAGCAGTTCTTC.

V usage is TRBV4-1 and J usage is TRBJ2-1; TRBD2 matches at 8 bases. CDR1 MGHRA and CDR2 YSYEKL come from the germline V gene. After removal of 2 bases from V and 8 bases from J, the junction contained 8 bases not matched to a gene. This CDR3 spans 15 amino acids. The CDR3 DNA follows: TGCGCCAGCAGCCAACAAGCGGGAGCTTACGATGAGCAGTTCTTC. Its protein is CASSQQAGAYDEQFF.

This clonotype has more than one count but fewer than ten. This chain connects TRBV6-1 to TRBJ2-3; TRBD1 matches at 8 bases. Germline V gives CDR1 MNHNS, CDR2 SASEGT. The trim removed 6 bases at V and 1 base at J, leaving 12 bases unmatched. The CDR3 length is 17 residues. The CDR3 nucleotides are TGTGCCAGCAGCCGGGGGAGACAGGGGAGAGGCACAGATACGCAGTATTTT. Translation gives CASSRGRQGRGTDTQYF.

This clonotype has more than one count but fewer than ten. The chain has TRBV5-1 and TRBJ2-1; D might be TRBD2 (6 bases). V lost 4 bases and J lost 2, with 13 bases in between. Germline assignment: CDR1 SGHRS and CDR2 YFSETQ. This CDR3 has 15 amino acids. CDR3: CASSLVAGTYNEQFF. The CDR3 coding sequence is TGCGCCAGCAGCCTTGTTGCGGGGACCTACAATGAGCAGTTCTTC. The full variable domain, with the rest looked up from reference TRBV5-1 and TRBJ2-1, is KAGVTQTPRYLIKTRGQQVTLSCSPISGHRSVSWYQQTPGQGLQFLFEYFSETQRNKGNFPGRFSGRQFSNSRSEMNVSTLELGDSALYLCASSLVAGTYNEQFFGPGTRLTVL.

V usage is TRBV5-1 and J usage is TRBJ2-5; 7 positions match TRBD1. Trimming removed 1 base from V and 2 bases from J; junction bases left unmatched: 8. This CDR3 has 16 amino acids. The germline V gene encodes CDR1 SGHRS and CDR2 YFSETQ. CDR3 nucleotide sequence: TGCGCCAGCAGCTTGAAGTCAGGGGGTTTTCAAGAGACCCAGTACTTC. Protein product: CASSLKSGGFQETQYF.

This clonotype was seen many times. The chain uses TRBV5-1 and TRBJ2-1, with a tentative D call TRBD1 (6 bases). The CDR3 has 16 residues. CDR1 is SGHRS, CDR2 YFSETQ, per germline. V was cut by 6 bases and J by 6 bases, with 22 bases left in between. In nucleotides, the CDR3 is TGCGCCAGCACCTGGGTAGGGGGTATTGGGATCAATGAGCAGTTCTTC. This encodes CASTWVGGIGINEQFF. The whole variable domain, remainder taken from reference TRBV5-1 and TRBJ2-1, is KAGVTQTPRYLIKTRGQQVTLSCSPISGHRSVSWYQQTPGQGLQFLFEYFSETQRNKGNFPGRFSGRQFSNSRSEMNVSTLELGDSALYLCASTWVGGIGINEQFFGPGTRLTVL.